This TCR beta chain was found in a study of blood T cells in healthy people across ages. Study results and caveats: The CMV status of each donor remained undetermined, and this could have confounded shifts in expanded clonotypes. PBMCs that were unsorted prevented a conclusive naive versus antigen-experienced comparison.

The study isolated at least 7 million PBMCs from each sample. This clonotype was counted between two and nine times. Its antigen is not identified. Together with a sample-barcoded 5' primer, a J-beta primer mix was included in a second PCR lasting roughly 6 to 12 cycles. Every cDNA molecule carried a tag from a template-switch adaptor bearing 12 random nucleotides. Each CDR3 protein is one row after TCRdb ran MiXCR on the 5' RACE reads. The sample carries under 2 million distinct CDR3 sequences, about 31% recorded once. This CDR3 region has 15 residues. Trimming removed 6 bases at V and 4 bases at J, with 17 bases between.

The chain couples TRBV12-3 or TRBV12-4 to TRBJ2-3, with D perhaps TRBD2 (6 bases). Sequencing used blood. The TCR originated in a woman younger than 45 in good health. In DNA form, the CDR3 reads TGTGCCAGCAGCACCACGGGGGTTGGCCCAGATACGCAGTATTTT. This translates into CASSTTGVGPDTQYF.